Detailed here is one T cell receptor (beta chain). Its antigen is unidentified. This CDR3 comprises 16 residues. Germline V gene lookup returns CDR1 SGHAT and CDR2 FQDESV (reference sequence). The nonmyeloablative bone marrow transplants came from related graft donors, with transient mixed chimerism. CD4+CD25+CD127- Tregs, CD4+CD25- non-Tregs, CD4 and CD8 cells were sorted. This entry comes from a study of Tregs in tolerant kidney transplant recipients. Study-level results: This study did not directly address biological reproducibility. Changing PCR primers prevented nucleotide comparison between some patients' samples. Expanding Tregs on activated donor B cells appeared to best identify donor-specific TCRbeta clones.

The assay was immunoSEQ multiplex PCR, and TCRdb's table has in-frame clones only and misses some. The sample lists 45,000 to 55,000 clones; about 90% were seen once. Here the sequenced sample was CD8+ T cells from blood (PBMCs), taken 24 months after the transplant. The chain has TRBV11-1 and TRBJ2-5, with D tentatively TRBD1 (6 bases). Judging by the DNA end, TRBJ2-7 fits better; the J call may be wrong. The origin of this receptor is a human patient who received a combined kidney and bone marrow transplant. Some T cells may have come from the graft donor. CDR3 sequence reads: CASSLARGQGYYEQYF. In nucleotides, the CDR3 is TGTGCCAGCAGCTTGGCCCGTGGGCAGGGGTATTACGAGCAGTACTTC.